Sequencing of this T cell receptor beta chain was carried out in a study of response to subunit inactivated influenza vaccine. V trimming: 3 bases; J trimming: 5 bases; junction bases outside the gene matches: 20. This CDR3 region has 20 residues. Germline V lookup: CDR1 SGHAT, CDR2 FQNNGV. TCRdb re-derived calls from the RT-PCR reads in MiXCR, one entry per CDR3 protein. The profile shows hundreds of thousands of distinct CDR3 sequences, roughly 13% of them singletons. The source material was PBMCs from blood, sampled about 6 weeks after vaccination. This receptor was taken from a man aged 50-59 years who received an inactivated influenza vaccine. This sequence joins TRBV11-2 and TRBJ2-1; TRBD1 matches at 9 bases. CDR3 nucleotides: TGTGCCAGCAGCTTTCGGACAGGGGATTCGCGATTTTCCCTGAACAATGAGCAGTTCTTC. As protein: CASSFRTGDSRFSLNNEQFF.